This T cell receptor beta chain was observed in a study of human T cells and chemical hapten exposure. MiXCR, run by TCRdb on the RACE reads, gives a single entry per CDR3 protein. The table includes roughly 190,000 distinct CDR3 sequences, around 24% detected once. V gave up 10 bases and J gave up 5 bases, with 17 bases separating them. There are 13 residues in the CDR3. Germline assignment: CDR1 SNHLY and CDR2 FYNNEI. Time point noted: patch test 1, 2 weeks after DPC sensitization. The sample's treatment: therapeutic diphenylcyclopropenone sensitization with weekly scalp DPC. Specimen: whole blood, collected in connection with sensitization to the hapten diphenylcyclopropenone (DPC). The sequence came from a woman aged 50 to 60 with alopecia areata. Some clones in this sample may be carry-over from other donors' samples. The V call is TRBV2, the J call TRBJ1-2; D perhaps matches TRBD1 (6 bases). CDR3 coding DNA: TGTGCCATCCACAGGGCGTTGGATTATGGCTACACCTTC. Translating it yields CAIHRALDYGYTF.